This TCR beta chain was recovered during a study of T cells in pancreatic ductal adenocarcinoma. General study results and limits: Enrichment of CD45RO+ effector over naive T cells in tumors may bias clonality.

The selected patients with pancreatic ductal adenocarcinoma had surgery but no neoadjuvant therapy. Some clones are missing from TCRdb's copy, which holds only in-frame ones; the method was immunoSEQ multiplex PCR. The sample lists over 15,000 clones, 91% occurring once. Note on this clone: The antigen is undetermined.

The clonotype was recovered from a human donor with pancreatic ductal adenocarcinoma. Sequencing was performed on PBMCs.

This CDR3 reads CASSLTGAQQYF. The CDR3 DNA is TGTGCCAGCAGTCTCACAGGAGCGCAGCAGTACTTC. The gene calls are TRBV27 and TRBJ2-7, with a possible D match to TRBD1 (5 bases). The germline gives CDR1 MNHEY, CDR2 SMNVEV (reference sequence). V was clipped by 5 bases and J by 8 bases, with 13 bases between them. The CDR3 is 12 amino acids.